This T cell receptor (beta chain) was retrieved from a study of blood T cells in healthy people across ages. The use of a sample-barcoded 5' primer and a J-beta primer mix characterized a second PCR of 7 to 11 cycles. Every individual sample yielded 3 million or more paired-end reads (each containing CDR3). TCRdb called the 5' RACE reads again in MiXCR, with one record for every CDR3 protein. The table records approximately 2,000,000 distinct CDR3 sequences, roughly two fifths of them present only once. Notes on this clonotype: Its cognate antigen is unknown.

Study-wide findings and caveats: Aged donors had fewer naive CD4+ cells and lower diversity than long-lived donors.

The study isolated at least 7 million PBMCs from each sample. The germline V gene encodes CDR1 MNHEY and CDR2 SVGAGI. The CDR3 consists of 12 residues. Trimming took off 10 bases at V and 4 bases at J, with 12 bases between the two ends. The chain links TRBV6-5 to TRBJ2-3, with D possibly being TRBD2 (7 bases). This TCR derives from a human donor in good health. The sample consisted of blood. The CDR3 nucleotides read TGTGCCACCGCGCGGGGGCCAGATACGCAGTATTTT. It specifies CATARGPDTQYF.